The 18 T cell receptor beta chains below all came from one sample that was sequenced in a study of follicular helper T cells after annual influenza vaccination. Stated time point: 2014-2015 season, 7 days after vaccination. Here immunoSEQ multiplex PCR was the method, and the copy in TCRdb shows in-frame clones only, minus some. The sample records over 14,000 clones, around 85% being singletons. Sequenced here: CXCR5+ CD38- circulating T follicular helper cells from blood, sampled 7 days after influenza vaccination. Described subset: circulating Tfh, non-naive CD4+CXCR5+PD-1+ (ICOS+CD38+ or ICOS-CD38-). The source of these receptors is an adult who received the influenza vaccine.

This chain uses TRBV4-2 with TRBJ2-3, with TRBD2 identical over 11 bases. With V trimmed by 0 bases and J by 2 bases, 4 bases remained unmatched. The germline V gene has CDR1 LGHNA and CDR2 YNFKEQ. The CDR3 length is 17 residues. CDR3 DNA sequence: TGTGCCAGCAGCCAAGAAACTAGCGGGGGAATCACAGATACGCAGTATTTT. Translating it yields CASSQETSGGITDTQYF.

The rearrangement joins TRBV2 to TRBJ2-5; TRBD2 matches 7 bases. Looked up from germline, CDR1 is SNHLY and CDR2 is FYNNEI. The CDR3 covers 14 residues. Trimming removed 6 bases from V and 6 bases from J; junction bases left unmatched: 10. In DNA form, the CDR3 reads TGTGCCAGCAGGCAAGCGGGGATACAGAAGACCCAGTACTTC. Protein sequence: CASRQAGIQKTQYF.

The chain is built from TRBV18 and TRBJ1-6; D is unclear. The CDR3 has 14 residues. Deletions cut 2 bases from V and 7 bases from J, with 9 bases between. Germline assignment: CDR1 KGHSH and CDR2 LQKENI. CDR3 nucleotide sequence: TGTGCCAGCTCACCAGCGGGTGGAAATTCACCCCTCCACTTT. Protein: CASSPAGGNSPLHF.

The CDR3 loop is CAINNPGQGVPEAFF. The CDR3 bases are TGTGCCATCAATAACCCGGGACAGGGTGTCCCTGAAGCTTTCTTT. V gene TRBV10-3 combines with J gene TRBJ1-1; TRBD1 matches at 9 bases. The V gene end was trimmed by 7 bases and the J gene end by 6 bases; junction bases not matched to a gene: 12. The CDR3 contains 15 residues. Germline V lookup: CDR1 ENHRY, CDR2 SYGVKD.

The V and J genes are TRBV6-5 and TRBJ1-6; the match to TRBD1 covers 9 bases. V trimming: 7 bases; J trimming: 7 bases; junction bases outside the gene matches: 2. CDR1 and CDR2 from the germline V gene are MNHEY and SVGAGI. The CDR3 length is 13 residues. The CDR3 nucleotides are TGTGCCAGCACCGGACAGGGGAATTCACCCCTCCACTTT. Residues: CASTGQGNSPLHF.

This sequence joins TRBV6-5 and TRBJ2-2; TRBD1 is a possible D gene (5 bases). The length of the CDR3 is 15 residues. Germline-derived CDR1 and CDR2 are MNHEY and SVGAGI. V was shortened by 2 bases and J by 4 bases, with 11 bases between the two germline ends. CDR3 residues: CASSYQTESTGELFF. Written as DNA, the CDR3 is TGTGCCAGCAGTTACCAGACAGAGAGCACCGGGGAGCTGTTTTTT.

The V and J genes are TRBV2 and TRBJ1-2, with TRBD1 identical over 8 bases. The length of the CDR3 is 13 residues. CDR1 is SNHLY and CDR2 is FYNNEI in the germline V gene. V lost 6 bases, J lost 4 bases, and 4 bases stayed unmatched. CDR3 bases: TGTGCCAGCAGGCAGACAGGGGTCTATGGCTACACCTTC. Protein product: CASRQTGVYGYTF.

The chain couples TRBV18 to TRBJ2-3; D may be TRBD1 (5 bases). Germline V gene lookup returns CDR1 KGHSH and CDR2 LQKENI. V was clipped by 3 bases and J by 1 base, with 14 bases between them. The CDR3 runs 16 residues. CDR3 region: CASSPIQGWGTDTQYF. The CDR3 bases are TGTGCCAGCTCACCCATCCAGGGTTGGGGCACAGATACGCAGTATTTT. Based on the CDR3 plus reference TRBV18 and TRBJ2-3, the full variable domain is NAGVMQNPRHLVRRRGQEARLRCSPMKGHSHVYWYRQLPEEGLKFMVYLQKENIIDESGMPKERFSAEFPKEGPSILRIQQVVRGDSAAYFCASSPIQGWGTDTQYFGPGTRLTVL.

The chain links TRBV11-2 to TRBJ1-3, with 10 bases fitting TRBD1. This CDR3 contains 15 residues. CDR1 and CDR2 from the germline V gene are SGHAT and FQNNGV. The trim removed 3 bases at V and 4 bases at J, leaving 3 bases unmatched. CDR3 sequence (DNA): TGTGCCAGCAGCTTCGACAGGGGGCTGGGAAACACCATATATTTT. Amino acids: CASSFDRGLGNTIYF. The complete variable domain, with remaining parts taken from reference TRBV11-2 and TRBJ1-3, reads EAGVAQSPRYKIIEKRQSVAFWCNPISGHATLYWYQQILGQGPKLLIQFQNNGVVDDSQLPKDRFSAERLKGVDSTLKIQPAKLEDSAVYLCASSFDRGLGNTIYFGEGSWLTVV.

The V gene is TRBV6-4, the J gene TRBJ2-2, with 7 bases fitting TRBD1. The V gene end was trimmed by 7 bases and the J gene end by 8 bases; junction bases not matched to a gene: 13. The CDR3 is made up of 15 amino acids. From germline, CDR1 is MRHNA and CDR2 SNTAGT. The CDR3 loop reads CASKPEIQGNGELFF. The CDR3 DNA is TGTGCCAGCAAGCCCGAGATACAGGGGAATGGGGAGCTGTTTTTT.

This rearrangement joins TRBV19 to TRBJ2-5; 8 nucleotides line up with TRBD1. J lost 7 bases, V lost 5 bases, and 9 bases had no gene match. In germline, CDR1 is LNHDA, CDR2 SQIVND (reference sequence). The CDR3 loop spans 14 amino acids. This CDR3 is CASSGPRGQGTQYF. CDR3 DNA: TGTGCCAGTAGTGGACCCAGGGGGCAGGGGACCCAGTACTTC.

The rearrangement links TRBV5-1 to TRBJ2-3; TRBD1 matches at 10 bases. Unmatched junction bases numbered 2, after V lost 4 bases and J lost 3 bases. There are 14 residues in the CDR3. The germline CDR1 and CDR2 sequences are SGHRS and YFSETQ. The CDR3 DNA reads TGCGCCAGCAGCCCGGACAGGGGGACAGATACGCAGTATTTT. Protein: CASSPDRGTDTQYF.

This chain joins TRBV12-5 and TRBJ1-1, with D uncertain. There are 13 residues in the CDR3. Per germline, CDR1 LGHNT and CDR2 FRNRAP. V was cut by 6 bases and J by 2 bases, with 10 bases left in between. CDR3 DNA sequence: TGTGCTAGTGGACCATCGACTAACACTGAAGCTTTCTTT. This translates into CASGPSTNTEAFF.

The V and J genes are TRBV7-6 and TRBJ2-5; possible D gene TRBD1, 6 bases. Germline CDR1 is SGHVS and CDR2 is FNYEAQ. This CDR3 is 14 amino acids long. V lost 1 base and J lost 7, with 13 bases in between. The CDR3 spells CASSLGGRPGTQYF. The CDR3 nucleotides read TGTGCCAGCAGCTTAGGGGGGCGCCCGGGGACCCAGTACTTC.

The genes are TRBV6-4 and TRBJ1-5; D gene uncertain. The ends were cut back, 3 bases at V and 11 bases at J, with 14 bases in the middle. Germline CDR1 is MRHNA and CDR2 is SNTAGT. This CDR3 comprises 13 residues. The chain's CDR3 is CASSEASYTTQHF. CDR3 in DNA: TGTGCCAGCAGTGAGGCCAGTTACACGACCCAGCATTTT.

The chain combines TRBV29-1 with TRBJ2-4, with TRBD1 matching 9 bases. With V trimmed by 6 bases and J by 1 base, 10 bases remained unmatched. CDR1 SQVTM and CDR2 ANQGSEA come from the germline V gene. There are 16 residues in the CDR3. The DNA for the CDR3 is TGCAGCGTGCGAAACACGGGACAGGGTGCCAAAAACATTCAGTACTTC. The encoded protein is CSVRNTGQGAKNIQYF.

This chain connects TRBV5-1 to TRBJ2-1, with TRBD2 matching 8 bases. Unmatched junction bases numbered 1, after V lost 2 bases and J lost 3 bases. This CDR3 is 14 amino acids long. Germline assignment: CDR1 SGHRS and CDR2 YFSETQ. The CDR3 sequence: CASSLLADYNEQFF. For the CDR3, the DNA is TGCGCCAGCAGCTTACTAGCGGACTACAATGAGCAGTTCTTC.

V and J are TRBV5-1 and TRBJ2-3, with TRBD1 as a possible D gene (6 bases). Trimming shortened V by 3 bases and J by 2 bases, and 13 bases separated the two germline ends. From germline, CDR1 is SGHRS and CDR2 YFSETQ. The CDR3 length is 15 residues. CDR3 residues: CASSYDRLLTDTQYF. DNA for the CDR3: TGCGCCAGCAGCTATGACAGGCTCCTCACAGATACGCAGTATTTT.